One sample yielded the 29 T cell receptor beta chains listed below, sequenced in a study of response to subunit inactivated influenza vaccine. TCRdb independently ran MiXCR on the RT-PCR reads; one entry per CDR3 protein. The table records about 620,000 distinct CDR3 sequences, about 12% of them present only once. The material was PBMCs from blood, obtained on the day of vaccination. Receptors were obtained from a man aged 45-65 years who received an inactivated influenza vaccine.

Only a few counts were recorded for this clonotype. The chain joins TRBV29-1 to TRBJ2-7; D might be TRBD2 (6 bases). From germline, CDR1 is SQVTM and CDR2 ANQGSEA. This CDR3 comprises 11 residues. V lost 4 bases and J 6 bases, leaving 10 bases between the germline ends. DNA of the CDR3: TGCAGCGTTGGGCGGGACTCCGAGCAGTACTTC. Translation: CSVGRDSEQYF.

This clonotype was detected only a few times. CDR3 amino acids: CASQRGESGELFF. For the CDR3, the DNA is TGTGCCAGCCAACGGGGGGAATCCGGGGAGCTGTTTTTT. The chain employs TRBV11-1 and TRBJ2-2; 7 bases line up with TRBD2. Trimming took 8 bases from V and 6 from J; bases not matched to a gene: 6. CDR1 SGHAT and CDR2 FQDESV come from the germline V gene (reference sequence). This CDR3 region has 13 residues.

This clonotype was found once. J is TRBJ2-7 and V is TRBV12-3 or TRBV12-4, with D perhaps matching TRBD2 (5 bases). CDR3 length: 15 amino acids. V gave up 3 bases and J gave up 11 bases, with 23 bases separating them. Here the CDR3 reads CASSFPGNPRGKKYF. The CDR3 DNA is TGTGCCAGCAGTTTTCCGGGGAACCCGCGAGGGAAGAAGTACTTC.

This clonotype was seen ten or more times. The chain employs TRBV29-1 and TRBJ1-1; 8 positions match TRBD1. Trimming removed 6 bases from V and 4 bases from J; junction bases left unmatched: 7. The length of the CDR3 is 13 residues. The germline V gene encodes CDR1 SQVTM and CDR2 ANQGSEA. The CDR3 DNA is TGCAGCGTAGAACAGGGGGGCGGCACTGAAGCTTTCTTT. This encodes CSVEQGGGTEAFF. The whole variable domain, filled in from reference TRBV29-1 and TRBJ1-1, reads SAVISQKPSRDICQRGTSLTIQCQVDSQVTMMFWYRQQPGQSLTLIATANQGSEATYESGFVIDKFPISRPNLTFSTLTVSNMSPEDSSIYLCSVEQGGGTEAFFGQGTRLTVV.

This chain links TRBV5-1 with TRBJ2-6; unclear D gene. V was pared by 5 bases and J by 0 bases, with 12 bases between. The CDR3 consists of 16 residues. Germline V gives CDR1 SGHRS, CDR2 YFSETQ. The chain's CDR3 is CASRTDGLSGANVLTF. CDR3 bases: TGCGCCAGCAGGACGGACGGGCTCTCTGGGGCCAACGTCCTGACTTTC.

Only a few counts were recorded for this clonotype. V gene TRBV6-1 combines with J gene TRBJ2-7; D gene unclear. V shed 6 bases and J shed 3 bases, with 15 bases lying between them. There are 14 residues in the CDR3. The germline V gene encodes CDR1 MNHNS and CDR2 SASEGT. CDR3 region: CASRPWGMGYEQYF. The CDR3 DNA sequence: TGTGCCAGCAGGCCCTGGGGAATGGGCTACGAGCAGTACTTC.

This clonotype was counted a few times. The genes are TRBV15 and TRBJ2-5; the match to TRBD1 covers 8 bases. Trimming removed 3 bases from V and 3 bases from J; junction bases left unmatched: 9. CDR3 length: 16 residues. Looked up from germline, CDR1 is LNHNV and CDR2 is YYDKDF (reference sequence). The CDR3 region has the DNA TGTGCCACCAGCAGCTACGGACAGGGTTTGAAAGAGACCCAGTACTTC. It is translated as CATSSYGQGLKETQYF.

Ten or more counts support this clonotype. The rearrangement uses TRBV20-1 and TRBJ2-7; TRBD2 agrees at 10 bases. Germline CDR1 DFQATT, CDR2 SNEGSKA (reference sequence). Trimming at V came to 6 bases and at J to 4 bases, leaving 9 bases not matched to a gene. There are 14 residues in the CDR3. CDR3 region: CSAIETSGLYEQYF. The DNA for the CDR3 is TGCAGTGCCATAGAGACTAGCGGGCTTTACGAGCAGTACTTC.

This clonotype was detected ten times or more. The chain carries TRBV29-1 and TRBJ2-2; 9 nucleotides match TRBD1. CDR3 length: 14 residues. With 7 bases clipped from V and 7 bases from J, the junction kept 10 bases outside the gene matches. The V gene's germline CDR1 is SQVTM and CDR2 ANQGSEA. CDR3 in amino acids: CSAQRQGDVGELFF. In DNA form, the CDR3 reads TGCAGCGCCCAAAGACAGGGGGACGTCGGGGAGCTGTTTTTT.

A note on this clonotype: A single base separates this from a much larger clone, so it may be a read error. This is likely a read error, given that the CDR3 carries no conserved phenylalanine or tryptophan at its end. The chain links TRBV4-1 to TRBJ2-5, with TRBD1 as a possible D gene (6 bases). V lost 6 bases to trimming and J lost 5 bases, with 22 bases between them. Germline V CDR1 and CDR2: MGHRA, YSYEKL. The CDR3 length is 16 residues. The CDR3 DNA reads TGCGCCAGCAGTCCCAACCTACAGGGAATCAGGGAGACCCAGTACGTC. This encodes CASSPNLQGIRETQYV.

The V call is TRBV14, the J call TRBJ2-2, with 9 bases fitting TRBD1. The length of the CDR3 is 16 residues. Germline assignment: CDR1 SGHDN and CDR2 FVKESK. The J segment lost 4 bases and the V segment lost 5 bases, leaving 8 bases of the junction unmatched. This chain's CDR3 is CASSSYRGRRTGELFF. The DNA of the CDR3 is TGTGCCAGCAGCTCTTACAGGGGGCGCCGCACCGGGGAGCTGTTTTTT.

This clonotype appeared a few times. The rearrangement links TRBV5-1 to TRBJ2-3; TRBD2 aligns across 7 bases. The CDR3 extends over 14 amino acids. The germline gives CDR1 SGHRS, CDR2 YFSETQ. V trimming: 6 bases; J trimming: 2 bases; junction bases outside the gene matches: 6. CDR3 DNA sequence: TGCGCCAGCATCCCTGCGGGAGACACAGATACGCAGTATTTT. Translation gives CASIPAGDTDTQYF. The entire variable domain, with the rest obtained from reference TRBV5-1 and TRBJ2-3, is as follows: KAGVTQTPRYLIKTRGQQVTLSCSPISGHRSVSWYQQTPGQGLQFLFEYFSETQRNKGNFPGRFSGRQFSNSRSEMNVSTLELGDSALYLCASIPAGDTDTQYFGPGTRLTVL.

This clonotype was observed a few times. This rearrangement joins TRBV3-1 to TRBJ1-5; no reliable D call. The CDR3 has 14 residues. V lost 1 base, J lost 0 bases, and 4 bases lay in between. In germline, CDR1 is LGHDT, CDR2 YNNKEL (reference sequence). The CDR3 bases are TGTGCCAGCAGCCAAGGACGTAGCAATCAGCCCCAGCATTTT. The encoded protein is CASSQGRSNQPQHF.

This clonotype was counted a few times. This chain links TRBV18 with TRBJ2-1; TRBD2 matches at 8 bases. Germline trimming cut 5 bases from V and 14 bases from J; bases unmatched to any gene: 20. Germline CDR1 and CDR2: KGHSH and LQKENI. CDR3 length: 16 residues. The CDR3 here is CASSTNSGGGFGVEFF. The CDR3 DNA sequence: TGTGCCAGCTCAACTAACTCGGGGGGGGGATTCGGAGTTGAGTTCTTC.

There are a few counts of this clonotype. The genes are TRBV28 and TRBJ2-3; D might be TRBD2 (5 bases). The CDR3 totals 15 residues. V dropped 2 bases and J dropped 4 bases, with 13 bases sitting between them. Per germline, CDR1 MDHEN and CDR2 SYDVKM. DNA for the CDR3: TGTGCCAGCAGTTTACTAGCATCGGGCCCAGATACGCAGTATTTT. This codes for CASSLLASGPDTQYF.

This clonotype was seen many times. The chain links TRBV29-1 to TRBJ1-4; D call uncertain. Between the trimmed V and J ends, which lost 6 bases and 4 bases, there was a span of 12 bases. This CDR3 has 13 amino acids. CDR1 is SQVTM and CDR2 is ANQGSEA in the germline V gene. The CDR3 protein is CSVGDTFNEKLFF. The CDR3 coding sequence is TGCAGCGTGGGAGACACTTTTAATGAAAAACTGTTTTTT.

This chain connects TRBV4-1 to TRBJ2-1; 10 bases are a match to TRBD2. The CDR3 covers 16 residues. V lost 5 bases and J lost 7; bases outside the gene matches: 11. Germline CDR1 is MGHRA and CDR2 is YSYEKL. CDR3 amino acids: CASSGDLAGAWNEQFF. The CDR3 nucleotides read TGCGCCAGCAGCGGGGACCTAGCGGGAGCATGGAATGAGCAGTTCTTC.

This clonotype was counted a few times. This sequence joins TRBV12-3 or TRBV12-4 and TRBJ1-2; unclear D gene. The CDR3 consists of 14 residues. Trimming took off 5 bases at V and 6 bases at J, with 16 bases between the two ends. CDR3 in amino acids: CASSLFDIVDGYTF. CDR3 nucleotide sequence: TGTGCCAGCAGTCTCTTCGACATCGTGGATGGCTACACCTTC.

This clonotype was seen only a few times. The chain uses TRBV30 and TRBJ2-1; 7 bases line up with TRBD2. V trimming: 0 bases; J trimming: 10 bases; junction bases outside the gene matches: 9. The CDR3 sequence is 14 residues long. Per germline, CDR1 GTSNPN and CDR2 SVGIG (reference sequence). The DNA of the CDR3 is TGTGCCTGGAGTGTACTATGGTTTAGCGGGGAGCAGTTCTTC. It yields the protein CAWSVLWFSGEQFF.

This clonotype has a handful of counts. The J gene is TRBJ1-5, the V gene TRBV6-2 or TRBV6-3, with D possibly matching TRBD1 (5 bases). V lost 0 bases to trimming and J lost 7 bases, with 28 bases between them. Per germline, CDR1 MNHEY and CDR2 SVGEGT. CDR3 length equals 20 residues. CDR3 sequence (DNA): TGTGCCAGCAGTTACTCGATAGTAGGCAGGACATACCCGTCACGACAGCCCCAGCATTTT. Its protein is CASSYSIVGRTYPSRQPQHF.

J is TRBJ2-1 and V is TRBV21-1; the table's D call of TRBD1 was not tested on the DNA. TRBV21-1 is a pseudogene. The CDR3 has 16 residues. CDR3 residues: CASSPRAGYVYNEQFF. DNA for the CDR3: TGTGCCAGCAGCCCTCGGGCAGGGTACGTCTACAATGAGCAGTTCTTC.

This chain connects TRBV28 to TRBJ2-4, with TRBD2 as a possible D gene (6 bases). V was pared by 8 bases and J by 9 bases, with 11 bases between. The CDR3 has 11 residues. CDR1 MDHEN and CDR2 SYDVKM come from the germline V gene. In DNA form, the CDR3 reads TGTGCCAGCGCTAGCGCAGGCATTCAGTACTTC. This translates into CASASAGIQYF.

This clonotype appeared a single time. The chain joins TRBV20-1 to TRBJ2-1; unclear D gene. V was pared by 3 bases and J by 8 bases, with 11 bases between. Germline V gives CDR1 DFQATT, CDR2 SNEGSKA (reference sequence). This CDR3 region has 12 residues. CDR3 DNA sequence: TGCAGTGCTAGCGTGGACCTTCATGAGCAGTTCTTC. As protein: CSASVDLHEQFF.

This clonotype has only a few counts. The genes are TRBV10-3 and TRBJ2-7, with TRBD2 identical over 10 bases. The germline V gene encodes CDR1 ENHRY and CDR2 SYGVKD. The CDR3 has 14 residues. Trimming removed 4 bases from V and 2 bases from J; junction bases left unmatched: 2. CDR3 protein: CAISALAGTYEQYF. Here the CDR3 DNA reads TGTGCCATCAGTGCACTAGCGGGAACCTACGAGCAGTACTTC.

Only a few counts were recorded for this clonotype. The gene calls are TRBV4-2 and TRBJ2-7; either TRBD1 or TRBD2 may supply D (5 bases each). V was clipped by 3 bases and J by 5 bases, with 17 bases between them. The CDR3 consists of 15 residues. The germline gives CDR1 LGHNA, CDR2 YNFKEQ. The CDR3 spells CASSHLGVTRDEQYF. In nucleotides, the CDR3 is TGTGCCAGCAGCCATTTGGGGGTGACAAGAGACGAGCAGTACTTC.

This clonotype appeared a few times. V usage is TRBV20-1 and J usage is TRBJ2-3, with D possibly TRBD2 on 7 matching bases. The germline V gene encodes CDR1 DFQATT and CDR2 SNEGSKA (reference sequence). The CDR3 totals 14 residues. V lost 4 bases to trimming and J lost 0 bases, with 11 bases between them. The CDR3 region has the DNA TGCAGTGCTAACCCGGGGGGCAGCACAGATACGCAGTATTTT. Residues: CSANPGGSTDTQYF.

This clonotype was counted a few times. The J gene is TRBJ2-3, the V gene TRBV7-9, with 9 bases aligning to TRBD2. V was clipped by 5 bases and J by 0 bases; unmatched bases: 6. The CDR3 loop spans 16 amino acids. The germline V gene has CDR1 SEHNR and CDR2 FQNEAQ (reference sequence). CDR3: CASSQIAGVSTDTQYF. DNA of the CDR3: TGTGCCAGCAGCCAGATAGCGGGGGTCAGCACAGATACGCAGTATTTT. Together with reference TRBV7-9 and TRBJ2-3, the CDR3 gives the full variable domain: DTGVSQNPRHKITKRGQNVTFRCDPISEHNRLYWYRQTLGQGPEFLTYFQNEAQLEKSRLLSDRFSAERPKGSFSTLEIQRTEQGDSAMYLCASSQIAGVSTDTQYFGPGTRLTVL.

In its sample, this clonotype was seen many times. V usage is TRBV7-9 and J usage is TRBJ1-4; D gene uncertain. The V gene lost 5 bases and the J gene lost 6 bases, with 13 bases spanning the gap. The CDR3 loop spans 14 amino acids. Per the germline V gene, CDR1 is SEHNR and CDR2 is FQNEAQ (reference sequence). CDR3 DNA: TGTGCCAGCAGCCCAGTCGGTCCACATGAAAAACTGTTTTTT. This translates into CASSPVGPHEKLFF. Full variable domain (missing parts from reference TRBV7-9 and TRBJ1-4): DTGVSQNPRHKITKRGQNVTFRCDPISEHNRLYWYRQTLGQGPEFLTYFQNEAQLEKSRLLSDRFSAERPKGSFSTLEIQRTEQGDSAMYLCASSPVGPHEKLFFGSGTQLSVL.

The chain uses TRBV20-1 and TRBJ2-3; TRBD2 aligns across 10 bases. CDR1 and CDR2 from the germline V gene are DFQATT and SNEGSKA (reference sequence). The CDR3 is 16 residues long. V lost 6 bases, J lost 4 bases, and 13 bases stayed unmatched. The CDR3 sequence is CSAASLAGGAPDTQYF. Written as DNA, the CDR3 is TGCAGTGCCGCCTCCTTAGCGGGGGGAGCTCCAGATACGCAGTATTTT.